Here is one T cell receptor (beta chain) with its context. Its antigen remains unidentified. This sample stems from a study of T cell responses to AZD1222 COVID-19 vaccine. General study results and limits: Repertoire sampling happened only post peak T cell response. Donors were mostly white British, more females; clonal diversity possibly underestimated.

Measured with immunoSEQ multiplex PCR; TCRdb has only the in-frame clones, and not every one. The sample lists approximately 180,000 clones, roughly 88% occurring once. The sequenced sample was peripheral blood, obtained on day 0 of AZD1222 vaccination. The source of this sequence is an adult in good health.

The CDR3 DNA reads TGCGCCAGCAGTGAGTCTGGAGGGGGGAATTACAATGAGCAGTTCTTC. This translates into CASSESGGGNYNEQFF. The gene calls are TRBV10-1 and TRBJ2-1; D possibly matches TRBD1 or TRBD2 (6 bases each). Per the germline V gene, CDR1 is WNHNN and CDR2 is SYGVQD (reference sequence). The CDR3 sequence is 16 residues long. The V end was cut by 0 bases, the J end by 4 bases, with 13 bases between.